A single sample is the source of the 21 T cell receptor beta chains below, sequenced in a study of response to subunit inactivated influenza vaccine. TCRdb ran MiXCR on the RT-PCR reads and lists one entry per CDR3 protein. The data show 430,000 or so distinct CDR3 sequences, 9.5% to 13% seen once. The sequencing here drew on PBMCs from blood, taken roughly 6 weeks after vaccination. The receptors originated from a man aged 50-60 years who received an inactivated influenza vaccine.

This clonotype was counted between two and nine times. The chain uses TRBV24-1 and TRBJ2-1; D tentatively reads TRBD1 or TRBD2 (5 bases each). This CDR3 has 15 amino acids. Germline CDR1 is KGHDR and CDR2 is SFDVKD. V lost 3 bases, J lost 5 bases, and 13 bases lay in between. CDR3 bases: TGTGCCACCAGTGATAATAATTGGGACGACAATGAGCAGTTCTTC. Protein product: CATSDNNWDDNEQFF.

This clonotype was seen only a few times. The rearrangement uses TRBV20-1 and TRBJ1-6; 7 bases fit TRBD1. This CDR3 region has 16 residues. From germline, CDR1 is DFQATT and CDR2 SNEGSKA (reference sequence). The V gene end was trimmed by 1 base and the J gene end by 4 bases; junction bases not matched to a gene: 7. The CDR3 spells CSARVFGTEYNSPLHF. In DNA form, the CDR3 reads TGCAGTGCTAGAGTTTTCGGGACAGAATATAATTCACCCCTCCACTTT.

CDR3 region: CSARDPGNSNQPQHF. The DNA for the CDR3 is TGCAGTGCTAGAGATCCAGGAAATAGCAATCAGCCCCAGCATTTT. V usage is TRBV20-1 and J usage is TRBJ1-5; D gene ambiguous. In germline, CDR1 is DFQATT, CDR2 SNEGSKA (reference sequence). The CDR3 has 15 residues. Between the trimmed V and J ends, which lost 0 bases and 0 bases, there was a span of 9 bases.

The V call is TRBV6-5, the J call TRBJ2-1, with D possibly matching TRBD2 (5 bases). Trimming took off 0 bases at V and 6 bases at J, with 9 bases between the two ends. The CDR3 covers 14 residues. Germline V gives CDR1 MNHEY, CDR2 SVGAGI. The DNA for the CDR3 is TGTGCCAGCAGTTACTCGGGAGCGAGCAATGAGCAGTTCTTC. It specifies CASSYSGASNEQFF.

This clonotype was counted between two and nine times. CDR3 loop: CASSLDRTDAYNEQFF. As DNA, the CDR3 is TGCGCCAGCAGCCTGGACAGGACGGACGCCTACAATGAGCAGTTCTTC. The gene calls are TRBV5-1 and TRBJ2-1; TRBD1 matches 7 bases. Germline V gene data show CDR1 as SGHRS and CDR2 as YFSETQ. The CDR3 covers 16 residues. Germline trimming cut 4 bases from V and 2 bases from J; bases unmatched to any gene: 9.

About this clonotype itself: The final CDR3 position lacks the conserved phenylalanine or tryptophan, pointing to a likely read error. The chain combines TRBV6-2 or TRBV6-3 with TRBJ2-7, with 8 bases lining up with TRBD1. Germline CDR1 and CDR2: MNHEY and SVGEGT. The ends lost 4 bases at V and 10 bases at J; junction bases unmatched: 15. CDR3 length: 15 residues. This CDR3 reads CASSLPGQDFSLQYI. CDR3 in DNA: TGTGCCAGCAGTTTGCCGGGACAGGACTTCTCCCTCCAGTACATC.

J is TRBJ2-1 and V is TRBV20-1; 11 bases align to TRBD1. The V and J ends lost 5 bases and 7 bases, in that order; junction bases with no gene match: 7. In germline, CDR1 is DFQATT, CDR2 SNEGSKA (reference sequence). CDR3 length: 14 residues. In DNA form, the CDR3 reads TGCAGTGCTCGGACAGGGGGCGCACGGAATGAGCAGTTCTTC. Protein: CSARTGGARNEQFF.

This clonotype was found a few times. V usage is TRBV5-5 and J usage is TRBJ2-7; the D is unclear. Germline V gives CDR1 SGHKS, CDR2 YYEKEE (reference sequence). Trimming stripped 3 bases from V and 0 bases from J, with 10 bases between. This CDR3 has 14 amino acids. The CDR3 bases are TGTGCCAGCAGCTATCTAGTTAACTCCTACGAGCAGTACTTC. Protein product: CASSYLVNSYEQYF. Combining the CDR3 with reference TRBV5-5 and TRBJ2-7 gives the whole variable domain DAGVTQSPTHLIKTRGQQVTLRCSPISGHKSVSWYQQVLGQGPQFIFQYYEKEERGRGNFPDRFSARQFPNYSSELNVNALLLGDSALYLCASSYLVNSYEQYFGPGTRLTVT.

This clonotype was recorded a few times. This chain connects TRBV4-3 to TRBJ1-5; D uncertain. The CDR3 runs to 15 residues. Germline assignment: CDR1 LGHNA and CDR2 YSLEER. With 0 bases removed from V and 3 bases from J, the gap between germline ends came to 9 bases. The CDR3 DNA sequence: TGCGCCAGCAGCCAAGATCTGGCAGACAATCAGCCCCAGCATTTT. This translates into CASSQDLADNQPQHF.

This clonotype was recorded a few times. The chain is built from TRBV11-1 and TRBJ2-3; D is unresolved. In germline, CDR1 is SGHAT, CDR2 FQDESV (reference sequence). The CDR3 spans 14 residues. The V end lost 4 bases, the J end lost 3 bases, and 11 bases lay between the germline ends. The CDR3 reads CASSSDLGTDTQYF. As DNA, the CDR3 is TGTGCCAGCAGCTCTGATTTGGGGACAGATACGCAGTATTTT.

In its sample, this clonotype was seen a few times. The gene calls are TRBV12-3 or TRBV12-4 and TRBJ2-1; 9 nucleotides agree with TRBD2. The CDR3 covers 14 residues. The V gene end was trimmed by 6 bases and the J gene end by 8 bases; junction bases not matched to a gene: 8. CDR3 sequence (DNA): TGTGCCAGCAGCCTGGCTAGCGGGGCAGATGAGCAGTTCTTC. Amino acid sequence: CASSLASGADEQFF.

The V gene is TRBV20-1, the J gene TRBJ2-1, with TRBD2 matching 7 bases. V gave up 3 bases and J gave up 4 bases; unmatched junction bases: 9. CDR3 size: 15 residues. Germline CDR1 is DFQATT and CDR2 is SNEGSKA (reference sequence). The chain's CDR3 is CSASRLARLYNEQFF. CDR3 sequence (DNA): TGCAGTGCTAGTAGACTAGCTCGGTTATACAATGAGCAGTTCTTC.

Ten or more counts support this clonotype. V usage is TRBV12-3 or TRBV12-4 and J usage is TRBJ2-5; 8 bases are shared with TRBD2. Germline trimming cut 6 bases from V and 4 bases from J; bases unmatched to any gene: 7. This CDR3 contains 14 residues. The CDR3 DNA follows: TGTGCCAGCAGGTCAGGACTAGCTGCAGAGACCCAGTACTTC. Amino acid sequence: CASRSGLAAETQYF.

This clonotype was observed a few times. This rearrangement joins TRBV20-1 to TRBJ2-5; D possibly corresponds to TRBD2 (6 bases). V lost 7 bases and J lost 4, with 10 bases in between. The CDR3 length is 11 residues. Germline CDR1 reads DFQATT; CDR2 reads SNEGSKA (reference sequence). The CDR3 DNA reads TGCAGTGAGAGAGCGGGAGAGACCCAGTACTTC. This encodes CSERAGETQYF.

This clonotype appeared a few times. V and J are TRBV14 and TRBJ2-7, with D maybe TRBD1 (6 bases). Trimming removed 4 bases from V and 3 bases from J, with 16 bases in between. The CDR3 is made up of 15 amino acids. Germline CDR1 reads SGHDN; CDR2 reads FVKESK. CDR3 bases: TGTGCCAGCAGCCGGGGGACACGATGGATCTACGAGCAGTACTTC. Translated: CASSRGTRWIYEQYF.

The CDR3 region is CASSLAEQNTGELFF. Written as DNA, the CDR3 is TGCGCCAGCAGCTTGGCCGAACAAAACACCGGGGAGCTGTTTTTT. The chain combines TRBV5-1 with TRBJ2-2, with unresolved D. Trimming removed 0 bases from V and 2 bases from J, with 8 bases in between. Germline-derived CDR1 and CDR2 are SGHRS and YFSETQ. CDR3 length: 15 residues.

The chain carries TRBV6-2 or TRBV6-3 and TRBJ2-7; the D gene could be TRBD1 or TRBD2 (5 bases each). V was pared by 2 bases and J by 2 bases, with 7 bases between. The CDR3 length is 13 residues. Germline loops: CDR1 MNHEY, CDR2 SVGEGT. CDR3 sequence: CASSYQGPYEQYF. CDR3 nucleotide sequence: TGTGCCAGCAGTTACCAGGGACCCTACGAGCAGTACTTC.

This clonotype has just a few counts. V is TRBV9 and J is TRBJ2-1, with TRBD1 matching 10 bases. Germline CDR1 is SGDLS and CDR2 is YYNGEE. With 4 bases clipped from V and 9 bases from J, the junction kept 10 bases outside the gene matches. The CDR3 runs to 15 residues. This CDR3 reads CASSLRQGASSEQFF. CDR3 nucleotides: TGTGCCAGCAGCCTCAGACAGGGGGCTAGCAGTGAGCAGTTCTTC.

In this sample, this clonotype turned up a few times. This chain uses TRBV20-1 with TRBJ2-1; no definite D call. V was pared by 3 bases and J by 6 bases, with 12 bases between. Germline V lookup: CDR1 DFQATT, CDR2 SNEGSKA (reference sequence). This CDR3 contains 13 residues. The CDR3: CSARDPAPNEQFF. The CDR3 nucleotides are TGCAGTGCTAGGGATCCAGCGCCCAATGAGCAGTTCTTC.

This clonotype was seen a handful of times. The chain combines TRBV12-3 or TRBV12-4 with TRBJ2-5; possibly TRBD1 or TRBD2 for D (5 bases each). Trimming removed 7 bases from V and 6 bases from J, with 18 bases in between. The CDR3 is 14 amino acids. The CDR3 here is CASTLGAHTKTQYF. CDR3 in DNA: TGTGCCAGCACCCTCGGGGCCCATACCAAGACCCAGTACTTC.

The table lists this clonotype with a few counts. This rearrangement joins TRBV11-2 to TRBJ1-4, with D uncertain. V lost 0 bases and J 7 bases, leaving 12 bases between the germline ends. Germline lookup yields CDR1 SGHAT and CDR2 FQNNGV. This CDR3 has 15 amino acids. The CDR3 region is CASSLDGVGGEKLFF. The CDR3 nucleotides read TGTGCCAGCAGCTTAGATGGGGTAGGCGGTGAAAAACTGTTTTTT.